These T cell receptor beta chains were read from a single sample in a study of T cell responses to AZD1222 COVID-19 vaccine. This table comes from immunoSEQ multiplex PCR, and its TCRdb copy is limited to in-frame clones, with some not included. The sample lists roughly 140,000 clones, 94% occurring once. The material sequenced was peripheral blood, taken on day 0 of AZD1222 vaccination. The receptors come from an adult in good health. Each CDR3 is given with its conserved first and last residue. A D gene is named only where the DNA matches it firmly. Clone size appears in some rows only: once, few, many, or a class for an expanded clone.

j_gene | d_gene | abundance | v_gene | CDR3nt | CDR3aa
TRBJ1-3 | - | once | TRBV11-2 | TGTGCCAGCAGCCCGGGGGGTGGGGACACCATATATTTT | CASSPGGGDTIYF
TRBJ1-1 | TRBD1 | - | TRBV19 | TGTGCCAGTAGTCGGACAGGGGGCGCTGGAACTGAAGCTTTCTTT | CASSRTGGAGTEAFF
TRBJ2-1 | - | - | TRBV29-1 | TGCAGCGTTGATGGCGGGCCGGGGACCTACAATGAGCAGTTCTTC | CSVDGGPGTYNEQFF
TRBJ1-1 | TRBD1 | - | TRBV7-8 | TGTGCCAGCAGCTTGGGACAGACCCTCAACACTGAAGCTTTCTTT | CASSLGQTLNTEAFF
TRBJ2-1 | - | - | TRBV14 | TGTGCCAGCAGCCAAGTCCCCGGATACAATGAGCAGTTCTTC | CASSQVPGYNEQFF
TRBJ1-5 | - | once | TRBV6-1 | TGTGCCAGCAGTGAAGCGTTCAAAAGGGAGCCCCAGCATTTT | CASSEAFKREPQHF
TRBJ1-5 | - | - | TRBV10-3 | TGTGCCATCAGTGAAGGTGATCGGGGAAGTGGGCAGCCCCAGCATTTT | CAISEGDRGSGQPQHF
TRBJ2-5 | - | - | TRBV12-3/TRBV12-4 | TGTGCCAGCAGTCCTTACCGGGTGGAGACCCAGTACTTC | CASSPYRVETQYF
TRBJ2-5 | - | - | TRBV5-1 | TGCGCCAGCAGCTCTAATGGGGAGACCCAGTACTTC | CASSSNGETQYF
TRBJ2-2 | - | - | TRBV2 | TGTGCCAGCAGTTACCTAAGCACAAACACCGGGGAGCTGTTTTTT | CASSYLSTNTGELFF
TRBJ1-4 | TRBD1 | - | TRBV5-1 | TGCGCCAGCAGCTTGGCGTCGGCGTCAGGGGGTGAAAAACTGTTTTTT | CASSLASASGGEKLFF
TRBJ2-2 | TRBD1 | - | TRBV19 | TGTGCCAGTAGTAACCTGGGACAGTCGAACACCGGGGAGCTGTTTTTT | CASSNLGQSNTGELFF
TRBJ1-1 | TRBD1 | - | TRBV4-1 | TGCGCCAGCAGCCAACTCACAGGGGACACTGAAGCTTTCTTT | CASSQLTGDTEAFF
TRBJ2-1 | TRBD2 | - | TRBV6-5 | TGTGCCAGCACCGAAAGGGCGGGGGCCTACAATGAGCAGTTCTTC | CASTERAGAYNEQFF
TRBJ2-3 | TRBD1 | - | TRBV7-9 | TGTGCCAGCAGCCCCGGGACAGGGGGAACAGATACGCAGTATTTT | CASSPGTGGTDTQYF
TRBJ2-2 | - | - | TRBV9 | TGTGCCAGCAGCGTAGTCGTCGCCGGGGAGCTGTTTTTT | CASSVVVAGELFF
TRBJ2-2 | - | - | TRBV23-1 | TGCGCCAGCAGTCAATCGTGTACCGGGGAGCTGTTTTTT | CASSQSCTGELFF
TRBJ2-2 | TRBD1 | - | TRBV19 | TGTGCCAGTAGTAGCCCCTACGACAGGGGCAGCGAACGGGCAACCGGGGAGCTGTTTTTT | CASSSPYDRGSERATGELFF
TRBJ1-4 | - | - | TRBV12-3/TRBV12-4 | TGTGCCAGCGAGAGGGGGTATCGGGAAAAACTGTTTTTT | CASERGYREKLFF
TRBJ1-6 | - | - | TRBV29-1 | TGCAGCGCGGGGGACCGCGATTCACCCCTCCACTTT | CSAGDRDSPLHF
TRBJ2-5 | - | - | TRBV18 | TGTGCCAGCTCACCACCAGCTGGGGGGAGGGGGCCCCAAGAGACCCAGTACTTC | CASSPPAGGRGPQETQYF
TRBJ2-1 | TRBD2 | - | TRBV5-5 | TGTGCCAGCAGCTTGGGGGCGGGGGAGTACAATGAGCAGTTCTTC | CASSLGAGEYNEQFF
TRBJ2-2 | - | - | TRBV4-2 | TGTGCCAGCAGCCAAGTTCCCTTAAGATCCAACACCGGGGAGCTGTTTTTT | CASSQVPLRSNTGELFF
TRBJ1-2 | - | - | TRBV19 | TGTGCCAGTAGTTATCACCAGGGCAACTATGGCTACACCTTC | CASSYHQGNYGYTF
TRBJ2-1 | - | - | TRBV7-2 | TGTGCCAGCAGCTTAGACCTCCCCCTAAACAATGAGCAGTTCTTC | CASSLDLPLNNEQFF
TRBJ1-5 | - | - | TRBV14 | TGTGCCAGCAGCGAAAACGCGGCAGTGAATCAGCCCCAGCATTTT | CASSENAAVNQPQHF
TRBJ1-3 | - | once | TRBV18 | TGTGCCAGCTCATCAGAGACACCCCCGTCCCCGCATTTT | CASSSETPPSPHF
TRBJ1-4 | - | - | TRBV2 | TGTGCCAGCAGTGGCGAAAAACTGTTTTTT | CASSGEKLFF
TRBJ2-3 | TRBD2 | once | TRBV7-9 | TGTGCCAGCAGCTTACGAGCGGGGGTAGATACGCAGTATTTT | CASSLRAGVDTQYF
TRBJ1-3 | - | - | TRBV9 | TGTGCCCAATGTTCTCCCGGCGGCAGTCACTCTGGAAACACCATATATTTT | CAQCSPGGSHSGNTIYF
TRBJ2-1 | - | - | TRBV5-1 | TGCGCCAGCAGCTTGGCCCTCGTGGGTGAGCAGTTCTTC | CASSLALVGEQFF
TRBJ2-3 | TRBD2 | - | TRBV6-5 | TGTGCCAGCAGTTACGGCGGGAGGGGTTCGACAGATACGCAGTATTTT | CASSYGGRGSTDTQYF
TRBJ1-3 | - | - | TRBV5-1 | TGCGCCAGCAGCCGAGGGTCCGGAGAGTCTGGAAACACCATATATTTT | CASSRGSGESGNTIYF
TRBJ2-5 | - | - | TRBV18 | TGTGCCAGCTCACCACGTGAAGAGACCCAGTACTTC | CASSPREETQYF
TRBJ2-1 | - | - | TRBV19 | TGTGCCAGTAGTGCTGGACTGTACAATGAGCAGTTCTTC | CASSAGLYNEQFF
TRBJ2-5 | TRBD1 | - | TRBV6-5 | TGTGCCAGCATCCCAGGACAGGAAGAGACCCAGTACTTC | CASIPGQEETQYF
TRBJ2-5 | - | - | TRBV14 | TGTGCCAGCAGCCAAGATAGCGTCCATGAGACCCAGTACTTC | CASSQDSVHETQYF
TRBJ2-1 | - | - | TRBV28 | TGTGCCAGCAGTTTATCTCTGGTTTCCTACAATGAGCAGTTCTTC | CASSLSLVSYNEQFF
TRBJ1-2 | - | - | TRBV9 | TGTGCCAGCAGCGTAGGAGGGAACTATGGCTACACCTTC | CASSVGGNYGYTF
TRBJ1-2 | - | - | TRBV7-2 | TGTGCCAGCAGCTTACCCGACAGCCTGGAGGGCTACACCTTC | CASSLPDSLEGYTF
TRBJ2-4 | - | - | TRBV5-1 | TGCGCCAGCAGCTTGGGGAGGCCGGCCCTAGCCAAAAACATTCAGTACTTC | CASSLGRPALAKNIQYF
TRBJ2-2 | TRBD1 | - | TRBV5-1 | TGCGCCAGCAGCTTATGGGACAGGGGTGAATCCGGGGAGCTGTTTTTT | CASSLWDRGESGELFF
TRBJ1-6 | - | - | TRBV7-2 | TGTGCCAGCAGCTCGACCTTGCGCAGGGGCGGATCACCCCTCCACTTT | CASSSTLRRGGSPLHF
TRBJ1-1 | - | - | TRBV29-1 | TGCAGCGTTCACACTTTTGACGCCCGGAACACTGAAGCTTTCTTT | CSVHTFDARNTEAFF
TRBJ1-2 | TRBD1 | - | TRBV10-3 | TGTGCCATCCGGGACAGGGGAATTATTCCTGGTAACTATGGCTACACCTTC | CAIRDRGIIPGNYGYTF
TRBJ2-1 | TRBD1 | once | TRBV19 | TGTGCCAGTAGTGCTAGACAGGGGGCAAATTATTACAATGAGCAGTTCTTC | CASSARQGANYYNEQFF
TRBJ2-2 | TRBD1 | - | TRBV11-2 | TGTGCCAGCAGCTCTAGGCGATGGGACAGGGGGAAGACCGGGGAGCTGTTTTTT | CASSSRRWDRGKTGELFF